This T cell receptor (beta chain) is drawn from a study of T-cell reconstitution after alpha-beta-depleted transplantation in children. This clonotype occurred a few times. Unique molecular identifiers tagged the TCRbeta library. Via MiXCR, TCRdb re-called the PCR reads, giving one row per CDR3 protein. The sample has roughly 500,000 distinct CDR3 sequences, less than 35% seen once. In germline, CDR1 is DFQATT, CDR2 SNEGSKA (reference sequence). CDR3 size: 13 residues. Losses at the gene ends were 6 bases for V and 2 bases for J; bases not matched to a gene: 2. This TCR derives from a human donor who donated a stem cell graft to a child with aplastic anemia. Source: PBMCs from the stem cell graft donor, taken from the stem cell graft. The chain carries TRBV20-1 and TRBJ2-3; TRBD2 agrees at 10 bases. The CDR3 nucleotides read TGCAGTGCGCTAGCGGGAGACACAGATACGCAGTATTTT. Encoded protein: CSALAGDTDTQYF.